Detailed here is one T cell receptor (beta chain). Germline V CDR1 and CDR2: LGHNT, FRNRAP. The CDR3 loop spans 17 amino acids. Trimming at V came to 1 base and at J to 15 bases, leaving 16 bases not matched to a gene. The source of the sample is a study of blood T cell repertoires in COVID-19. About the research overall: Samples representing acute and convalescent COVID-19 were sourced from the United States, Italy and Spain.

Participant age was roughly 18 to 100 years, and participants resided in roughly 25 US areas. Clinical histories supplied by participants themselves formed the basis of cohort assignment. Per the original methods: Amplification from reference gene primers served as the basis for estimated nucleated cell counts. Assay: immunoSEQ multiplex PCR; the TCRdb copy retains only in-frame clones and omits some. V, J and clone size were drawn from that table, and D and trimming were deduced from the DNA. The sample contains 250,000 to 300,000 clones, about nine tenths of which appear only once. The J gene is TRBJ2-1, the V gene TRBV12-5; 12 bases fit TRBD2. Sequenced input: PBMCs or T cells enriched from blood (not recorded which). The TCR comes from a middle-aged woman with acute COVID-19. CDR3 DNA sequence: TGTGCTAGTGGTTTGGCATCGGCTAGCGGGAGGGGGCCGAATGGGTTCTTC. It yields the protein CASGLASASGRGPNGFF.